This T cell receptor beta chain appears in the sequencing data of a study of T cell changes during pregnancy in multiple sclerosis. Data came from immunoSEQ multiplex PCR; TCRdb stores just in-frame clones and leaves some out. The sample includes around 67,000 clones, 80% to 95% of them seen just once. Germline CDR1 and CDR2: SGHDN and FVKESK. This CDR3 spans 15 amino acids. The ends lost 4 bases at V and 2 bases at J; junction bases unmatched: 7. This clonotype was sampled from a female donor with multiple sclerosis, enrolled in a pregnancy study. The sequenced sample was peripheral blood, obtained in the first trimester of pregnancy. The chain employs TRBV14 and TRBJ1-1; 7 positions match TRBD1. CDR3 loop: CASSPWGQLNTEAFF. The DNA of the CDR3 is TGTGCCAGCAGCCCGTGGGGACAGCTAAACACTGAAGCTTTCTTT.